This T cell receptor beta chain comes out of a study of human thymus T cells. Findings and limits, study-wide: A high degree of thymic repertoire overlap among unrelated individuals was reported in related research. Apparent skewing of V and J gene usage characterized both thymic and blood repertoires.

The CDR3 spans 14 residues. V lost 7 bases and J 3 bases, leaving 16 bases between the germline ends. Germline assignment: CDR1 MDHEN and CDR2 SYDVKM. As concerns this clone: Its antigen is as yet unknown.

The protocol was immunoSEQ multiplex PCR, while the TCRdb copy is restricted to in-frame clones and leaves out a portion. This sample yields around 70,000 clones, of which over 85% are seen a single time; under 0.04% belongs to the top ten. Resections were taken during corrective heart surgery, and the thymus tissue came from these. Healthy Finnish infants undergoing corrective surgery for congenital heart defects were the donors. The sample comprised thymus tissue. This clonotype was obtained from a girl under three years old with a congenital heart defect but otherwise immunologically healthy. The rearrangement links TRBV28 to TRBJ2-7, with a weak D call TRBD2 (6 bases). CDR3 DNA sequence: TGTGCCAGCACCCTACCTAGCGCCAGCTACGAGCAGTACTTC. Translated, it gives CASTLPSASYEQYF.